A single sample gave rise to the 9 T cell receptor beta chains below, sequenced in a study of CD8+ T cells in alopecia areata (dated by TCRdb to the late 2010s). The sample's time point label, in plain terms: less than 25 weeks on oral tofacitinib. The sample's treatment or condition label, in plain terms: oral pan-JAK inhibitor, 5-10 mg twice daily. Libraries were built with the immunoSEQ multiplex PCR assay. To provide template for TCR sequencing, every sample had RNA extracted and reverse transcribed into cDNA. The table was pulled from immuneACCESS by TCRdb, which kept in-frame rearrangements only. Such tables lose some clones; where checked, under half of the loss comes from unresolved V genes, and the rest has no known cause. The sample data list 150,000 to 250,000 clones, and roughly 64% of these were observed just once. About 5% of the sample goes to the ten largest clones. The specimen was CD4+ T cells sorted from blood, collected at week 24, from a patient treated with tofacitinib. Receptor source: a human donor with alopecia areata.

V usage is TRBV5-1 and J usage is TRBJ2-7; D is possibly TRBD1 (6 bases). This CDR3 region has 15 residues. CDR1 SGHRS and CDR2 YFSETQ come from the germline V gene. The V and J ends lost 1 base and 0 bases respectively, with 11 bases between them. CDR3 in amino acids: CASSLLQDSSYEQYF. The CDR3 DNA sequence: TGCGCCAGCAGCTTGTTACAGGACAGCTCCTACGAGCAGTACTTC.

In its sample, this clone was seen a few times. The V and J genes are TRBV6-6 and TRBJ1-5, with 7 bases lining up with TRBD1. Per the germline V gene, CDR1 is MNHNY and CDR2 is SVGAGI (reference sequence). The CDR3 runs to 14 residues. V was pared by 6 bases and J by 5 bases, with 7 bases of the junction left unmatched. The CDR3, as DNA: TGTGCCAGCAGGCTACAGGGGATCGATCAGCCCCAGCATTTT. It is translated as CASRLQGIDQPQHF.

The CDR3 is CASSFLGRNSEKLFF. The CDR3 bases are TGTGCCAGCAGCTTCTTAGGCAGAAACAGTGAAAAACTGTTTTTT. The chain uses TRBV7-2 and TRBJ1-4; D remains unclear. CDR1 and CDR2 from the germline V gene are SGHTA and FQGNSA. This CDR3 spans 15 amino acids. Deletions cut 3 bases from V and 7 bases from J, with 15 bases between.

This clone came up a few times. The J gene is TRBJ1-1, the V gene TRBV29-1, with 8 nucleotides matching TRBD1. CDR1 SQVTM and CDR2 ANQGSEA come from the germline V gene. The CDR3 is 15 residues long. With V trimmed by 8 bases and J by 4 bases, 15 bases remained unmatched. CDR3 in amino acids: CSSSTGAVPVTEAFF. Written as DNA, the CDR3 is TGCAGCTCGTCGACAGGGGCCGTACCGGTCACTGAAGCTTTCTTT. The entire variable domain, with the rest obtained from reference TRBV29-1 and TRBJ1-1, is as follows: SAVISQKPSRDICQRGTSLTIQCQVDSQVTMMFWYRQQPGQSLTLIATANQGSEATYESGFVIDKFPISRPNLTFSTLTVSNMSPEDSSIYLCSSSTGAVPVTEAFFGQGTRLTVV.

This clone was seen only a few times. This rearrangement joins TRBV11-2 to TRBJ2-6; no firm D call. Germline values: CDR1 SGHAT, CDR2 FQNNGV. CDR3 length: 17 amino acids. Trimming left V 5 bases short and J 3 bases short, with 17 bases between. The CDR3 DNA reads as TGTGCCAGCAGCCCTGACCGTGGGTGGGTTGGGGCCAACGTCCTGACTTTC. As protein: CASSPDRGWVGANVLTF.

Many counts were recorded for this clone. Other DNA sequences in the same sample also yield this CDR3. The V and J genes are TRBV5-1 and TRBJ2-3; D is unresolved. Germline V gives CDR1 SGHRS, CDR2 YFSETQ. The CDR3 totals 14 residues. Deletions cut 0 bases from V and 2 bases from J, with 7 bases between. The CDR3 sequence is CASSLAHSTDTQYF. The CDR3 DNA sequence: TGCGCCAGCAGCTTGGCCCATTCCACAGATACGCAGTATTTT.

V and J are TRBV11-2 and TRBJ2-3; 7 nucleotides agree with TRBD1. The J segment lost 2 bases and the V segment lost 5 bases, leaving 7 bases of the junction unmatched. Germline lookup yields CDR1 SGHAT and CDR2 FQNNGV. This CDR3 has 15 amino acids. The DNA of the CDR3 is TGTGCCAGCAGCCCAACAGGGGTTGACACAGATACGCAGTATTTT. The encoded protein is CASSPTGVDTDTQYF.

The chain carries TRBV18 and TRBJ2-2; a weak D match, TRBD1 (6 bases). V was shortened by 3 bases and J by 1 base, with 6 bases between the two germline ends. This CDR3 comprises 14 residues. Per the germline V gene, CDR1 is KGHSH and CDR2 is LQKENI. The CDR3 DNA reads as TGTGCCAGCTCACCGGGACAGAACACCGGGGAGCTGTTTTTT. Protein product: CASSPGQNTGELFF. The full variable domain, in which reference TRBV18 and TRBJ2-2 provide the parts outside the CDR3, is NAGVMQNPRHLVRRRGQEARLRCSPMKGHSHVYWYRQLPEEGLKFMVYLQKENIIDESGMPKERFSAEFPKEGPSILRIQQVVRGDSAAYFCASSPGQNTGELFFGEGSRLTVL.

This chain links TRBV7-9 with TRBJ1-5; D ambiguous. Germline V gene lookup returns CDR1 SEHNR and CDR2 FQNEAQ (reference sequence). The CDR3 runs 17 residues. The V end lost 2 bases, the J end lost 2 bases, and 16 bases lay between the germline ends. The CDR3 loop reads CASSLSVAGLGNQPQHF. The CDR3 DNA is TGTGCCAGCAGCTTAAGTGTCGCGGGGTTGGGCAATCAGCCCCAGCATTTT. The whole variable domain, filled in from reference TRBV7-9 and TRBJ1-5, reads DTGVSQNPRHKITKRGQNVTFRCDPISEHNRLYWYRQTLGQGPEFLTYFQNEAQLEKSRLLSDRFSAERPKGSFSTLEIQRTEQGDSAMYLCASSLSVAGLGNQPQHFGDGTRLSIL.